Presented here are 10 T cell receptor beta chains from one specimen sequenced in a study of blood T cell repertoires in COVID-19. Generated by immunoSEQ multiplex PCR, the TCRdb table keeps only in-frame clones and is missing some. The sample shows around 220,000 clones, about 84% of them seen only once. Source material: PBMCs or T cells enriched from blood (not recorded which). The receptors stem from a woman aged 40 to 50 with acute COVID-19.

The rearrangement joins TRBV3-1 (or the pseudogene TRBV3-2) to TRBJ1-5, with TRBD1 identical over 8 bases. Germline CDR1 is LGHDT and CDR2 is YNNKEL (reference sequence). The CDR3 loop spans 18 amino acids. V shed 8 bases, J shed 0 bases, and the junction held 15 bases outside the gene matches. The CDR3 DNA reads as TGTGCCAGCGCCCTCCGGACAGGGCGGACCCATAGCAATCAGCCCCAGCATTTT. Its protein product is CASALRTGRTHSNQPQHF.

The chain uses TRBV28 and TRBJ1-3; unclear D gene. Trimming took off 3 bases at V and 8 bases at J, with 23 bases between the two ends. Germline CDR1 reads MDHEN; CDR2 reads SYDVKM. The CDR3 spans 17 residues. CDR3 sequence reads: CASSFRTASHPGDTIYF. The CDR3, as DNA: TGTGCCAGCAGTTTCCGAACAGCGAGCCATCCCGGGGACACCATATATTTT.

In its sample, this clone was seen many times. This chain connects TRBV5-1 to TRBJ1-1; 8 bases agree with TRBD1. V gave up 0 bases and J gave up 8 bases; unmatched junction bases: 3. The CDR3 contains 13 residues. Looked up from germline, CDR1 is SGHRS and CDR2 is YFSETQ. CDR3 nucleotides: TGCGCCAGCAGCTTGGAAGGGGACAGGGAAGCTTTCTTT. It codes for CASSLEGDREAFF.

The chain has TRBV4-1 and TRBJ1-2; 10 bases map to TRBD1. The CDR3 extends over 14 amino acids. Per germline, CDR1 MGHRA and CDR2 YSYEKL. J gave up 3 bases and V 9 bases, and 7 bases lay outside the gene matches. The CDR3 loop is CASKGTGVDYGYTF. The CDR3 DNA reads TGCGCCAGTAAGGGGACAGGGGTGGACTATGGCTACACCTTC.

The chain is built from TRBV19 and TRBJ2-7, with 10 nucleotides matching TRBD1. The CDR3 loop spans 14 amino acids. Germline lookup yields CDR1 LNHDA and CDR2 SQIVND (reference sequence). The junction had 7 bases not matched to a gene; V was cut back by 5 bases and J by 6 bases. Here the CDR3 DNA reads TGTGCCAGTAGTGCAAGGGACAGGGGCGGCGAGCAGTACTTC. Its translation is CASSARDRGGEQYF.

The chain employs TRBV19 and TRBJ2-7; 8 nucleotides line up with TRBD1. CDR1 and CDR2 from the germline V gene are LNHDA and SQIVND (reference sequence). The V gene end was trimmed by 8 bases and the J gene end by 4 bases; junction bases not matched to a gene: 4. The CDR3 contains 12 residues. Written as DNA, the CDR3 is TGTGCCAGTTCGGACAGGGCTTACGAGCAGTACTTC. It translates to CASSDRAYEQYF.

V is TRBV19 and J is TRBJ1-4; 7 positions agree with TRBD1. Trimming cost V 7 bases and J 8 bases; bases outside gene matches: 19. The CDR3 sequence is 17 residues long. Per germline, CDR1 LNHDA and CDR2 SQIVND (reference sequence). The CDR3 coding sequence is TGTGCCAGTACCCCCCGGGACAGATTTAACGAGGAGGAAAAACTGTTTTTT. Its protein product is CASTPRDRFNEEEKLFF.

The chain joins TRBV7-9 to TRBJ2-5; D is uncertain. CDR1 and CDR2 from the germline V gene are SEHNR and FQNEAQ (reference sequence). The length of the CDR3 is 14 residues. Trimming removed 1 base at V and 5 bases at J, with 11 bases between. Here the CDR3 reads CASSLGQYSETQYF. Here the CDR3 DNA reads TGTGCCAGCAGCTTAGGACAATATTCGGAGACCCAGTACTTC.

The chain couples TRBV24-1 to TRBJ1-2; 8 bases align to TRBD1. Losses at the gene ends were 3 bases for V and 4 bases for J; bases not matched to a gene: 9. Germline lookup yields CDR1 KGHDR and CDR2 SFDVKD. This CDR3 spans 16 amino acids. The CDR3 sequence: CATSDPGTGTGYGYTF. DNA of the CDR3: TGTGCCACCAGTGATCCAGGAACCGGGACAGGCTATGGCTACACCTTC.

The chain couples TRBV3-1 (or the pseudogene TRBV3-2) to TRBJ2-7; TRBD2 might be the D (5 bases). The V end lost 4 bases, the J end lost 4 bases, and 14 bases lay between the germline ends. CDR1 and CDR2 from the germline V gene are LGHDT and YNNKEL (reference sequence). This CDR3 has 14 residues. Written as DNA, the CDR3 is TGTGCCAGCAGCCGAGATGGACTGTCGTACGAGCAGTACTTC. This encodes CASSRDGLSYEQYF.